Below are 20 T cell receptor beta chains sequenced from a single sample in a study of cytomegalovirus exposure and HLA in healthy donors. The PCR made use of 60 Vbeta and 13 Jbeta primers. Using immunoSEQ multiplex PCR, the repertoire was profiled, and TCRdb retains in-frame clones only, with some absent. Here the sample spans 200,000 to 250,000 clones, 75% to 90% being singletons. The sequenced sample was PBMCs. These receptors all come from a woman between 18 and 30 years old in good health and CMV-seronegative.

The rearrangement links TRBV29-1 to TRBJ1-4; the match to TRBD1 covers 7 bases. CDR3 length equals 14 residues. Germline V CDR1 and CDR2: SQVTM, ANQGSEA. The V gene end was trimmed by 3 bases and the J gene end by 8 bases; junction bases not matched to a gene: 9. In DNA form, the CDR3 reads TGCAGCGTTGATCTCGAGGGGGCGGGAGAAAAACTGTTTTTT. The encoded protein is CSVDLEGAGEKLFF. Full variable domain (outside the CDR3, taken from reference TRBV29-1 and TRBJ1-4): SAVISQKPSRDICQRGTSLTIQCQVDSQVTMMFWYRQQPGQSLTLIATANQGSEATYESGFVIDKFPISRPNLTFSTLTVSNMSPEDSSIYLCSVDLEGAGEKLFFGSGTQLSVL.

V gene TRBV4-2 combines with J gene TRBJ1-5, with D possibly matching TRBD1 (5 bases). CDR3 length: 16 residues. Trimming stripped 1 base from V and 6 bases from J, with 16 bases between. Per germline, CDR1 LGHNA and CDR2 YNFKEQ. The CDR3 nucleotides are TGTGCCAGCAGCCAAGCGGGAGGAGTTGGGGCTCAGCCCCAGCATTTT. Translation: CASSQAGGVGAQPQHF.

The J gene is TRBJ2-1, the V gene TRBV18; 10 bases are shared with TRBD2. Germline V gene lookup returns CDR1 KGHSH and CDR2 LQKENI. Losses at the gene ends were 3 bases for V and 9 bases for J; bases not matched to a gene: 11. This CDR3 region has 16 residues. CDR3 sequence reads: CASSPRVSSGSTEQFF. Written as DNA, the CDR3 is TGTGCCAGCTCACCTAGGGTGTCTAGCGGGAGTACTGAGCAGTTCTTC.

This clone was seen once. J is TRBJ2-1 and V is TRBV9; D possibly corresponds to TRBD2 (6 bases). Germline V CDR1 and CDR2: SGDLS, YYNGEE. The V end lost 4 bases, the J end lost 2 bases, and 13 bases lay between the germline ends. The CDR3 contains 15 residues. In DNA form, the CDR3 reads TGTGCCAGCAGCACAACTAGCTCCACCTACAATGAGCAGTTCTTC. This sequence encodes CASSTTSSTYNEQFF.

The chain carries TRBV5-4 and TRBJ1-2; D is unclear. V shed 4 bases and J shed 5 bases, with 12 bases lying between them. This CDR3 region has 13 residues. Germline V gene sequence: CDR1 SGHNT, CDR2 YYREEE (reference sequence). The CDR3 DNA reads TGTGCCAGCAGCCTCAACAGTGAATATGGCTACACCTTC. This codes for CASSLNSEYGYTF.

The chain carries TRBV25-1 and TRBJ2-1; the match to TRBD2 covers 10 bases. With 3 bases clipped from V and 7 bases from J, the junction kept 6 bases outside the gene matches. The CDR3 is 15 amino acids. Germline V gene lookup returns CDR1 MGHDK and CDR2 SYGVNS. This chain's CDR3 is CASSDKGLAQNEQFF. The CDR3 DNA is TGTGCCAGCAGTGATAAGGGACTAGCGCAGAATGAGCAGTTCTTC.

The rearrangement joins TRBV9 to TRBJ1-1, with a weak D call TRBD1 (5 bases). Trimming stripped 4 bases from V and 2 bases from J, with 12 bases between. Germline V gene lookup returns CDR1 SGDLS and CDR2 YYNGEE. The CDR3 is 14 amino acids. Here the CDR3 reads CASSLAGPNTEAFF. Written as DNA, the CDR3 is TGTGCCAGCAGCCTCGCAGGGCCTAACACTGAAGCTTTCTTT.

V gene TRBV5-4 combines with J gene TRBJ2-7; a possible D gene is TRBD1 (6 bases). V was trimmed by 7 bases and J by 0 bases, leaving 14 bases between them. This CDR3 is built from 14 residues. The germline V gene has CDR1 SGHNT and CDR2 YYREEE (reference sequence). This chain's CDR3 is CASSGTPNSYEQYF. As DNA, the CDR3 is TGTGCCAGCTCGGGGACACCAAACTCCTACGAGCAGTACTTC.

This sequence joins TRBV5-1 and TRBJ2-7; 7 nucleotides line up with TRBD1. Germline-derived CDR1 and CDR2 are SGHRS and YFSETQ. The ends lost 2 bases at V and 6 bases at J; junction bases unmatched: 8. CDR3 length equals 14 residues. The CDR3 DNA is TGCGCCAGCAGCTTCGGGACAGTGCCCCCCGAGCAGTACTTC. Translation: CASSFGTVPPEQYF.

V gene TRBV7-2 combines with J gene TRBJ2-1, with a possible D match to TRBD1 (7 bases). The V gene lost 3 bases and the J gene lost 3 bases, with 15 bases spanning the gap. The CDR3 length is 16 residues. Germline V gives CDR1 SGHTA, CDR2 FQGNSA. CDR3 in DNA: TGTGCCAGCAGCTTCGCTGCCAGGGGGGTCTACAATGAGCAGTTCTTC. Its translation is CASSFAARGVYNEQFF.

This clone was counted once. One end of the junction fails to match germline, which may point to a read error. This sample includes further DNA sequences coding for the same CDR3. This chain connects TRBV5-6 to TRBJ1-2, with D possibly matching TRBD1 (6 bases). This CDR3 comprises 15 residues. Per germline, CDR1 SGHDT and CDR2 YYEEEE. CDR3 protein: CASADRSYFNYGYTF. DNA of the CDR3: TGCGCCAGCGCCGACAGGTCTTACTTCAACTATGGCTACACCTTC.

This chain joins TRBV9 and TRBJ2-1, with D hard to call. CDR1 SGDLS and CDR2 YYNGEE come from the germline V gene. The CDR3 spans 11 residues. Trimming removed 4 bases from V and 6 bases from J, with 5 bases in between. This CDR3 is CASSFINEQFF. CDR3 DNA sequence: TGTGCCAGCAGCTTTATCAATGAGCAGTTCTTC.

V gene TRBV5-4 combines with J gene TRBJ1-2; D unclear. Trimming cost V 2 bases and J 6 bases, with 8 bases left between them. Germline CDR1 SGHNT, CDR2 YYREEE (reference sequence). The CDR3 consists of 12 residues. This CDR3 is CASSFEGHGYTF. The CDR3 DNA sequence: TGTGCCAGCAGCTTTGAGGGCCATGGCTACACCTTC.

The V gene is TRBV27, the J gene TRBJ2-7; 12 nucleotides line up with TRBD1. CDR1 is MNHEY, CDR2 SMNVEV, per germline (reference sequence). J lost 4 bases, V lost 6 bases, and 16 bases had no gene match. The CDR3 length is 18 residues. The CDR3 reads CASRATGTGGGGWYEQYF. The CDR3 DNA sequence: TGTGCCAGCAGGGCTACCGGGACAGGGGGCGGTGGGTGGTACGAGCAGTACTTC.

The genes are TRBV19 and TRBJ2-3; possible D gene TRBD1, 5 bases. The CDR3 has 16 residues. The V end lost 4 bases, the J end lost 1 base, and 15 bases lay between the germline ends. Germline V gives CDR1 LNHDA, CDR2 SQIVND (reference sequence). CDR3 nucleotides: TGTGCCAGTAGTACCTCCTACTGGGGCCGCACAGATACGCAGTATTTT. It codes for CASSTSYWGRTDTQYF.

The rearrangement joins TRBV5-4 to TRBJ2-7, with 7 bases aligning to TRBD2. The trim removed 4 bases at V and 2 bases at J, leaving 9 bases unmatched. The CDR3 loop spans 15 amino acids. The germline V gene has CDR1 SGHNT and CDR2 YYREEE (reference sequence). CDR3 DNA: TGTGCCAGCAGCCTCGCCGGCGGGAGTACCTACGAGCAGTACTTC. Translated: CASSLAGGSTYEQYF.

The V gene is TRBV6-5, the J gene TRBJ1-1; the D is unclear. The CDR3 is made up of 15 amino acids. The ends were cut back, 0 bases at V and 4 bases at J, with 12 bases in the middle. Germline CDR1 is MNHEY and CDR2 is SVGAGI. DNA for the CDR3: TGTGCCAGCAGTTACTCGATGGTTCCGGGCACTGAAGCTTTCTTT. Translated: CASSYSMVPGTEAFF.

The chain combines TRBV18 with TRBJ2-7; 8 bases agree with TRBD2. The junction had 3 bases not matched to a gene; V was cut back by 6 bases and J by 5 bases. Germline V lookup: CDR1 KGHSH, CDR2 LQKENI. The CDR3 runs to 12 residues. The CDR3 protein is CASSRAGDEQYF. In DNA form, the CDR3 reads TGTGCCAGCTCGCGAGCGGGAGACGAGCAGTACTTC.

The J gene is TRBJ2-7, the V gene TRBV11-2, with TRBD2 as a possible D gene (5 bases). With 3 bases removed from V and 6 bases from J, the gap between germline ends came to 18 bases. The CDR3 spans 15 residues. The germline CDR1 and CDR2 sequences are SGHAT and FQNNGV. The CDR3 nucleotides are TGTGCCAGCAGCTTGAACCCGGGATTCAACGTCGAGCAGTACTTC. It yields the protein CASSLNPGFNVEQYF.

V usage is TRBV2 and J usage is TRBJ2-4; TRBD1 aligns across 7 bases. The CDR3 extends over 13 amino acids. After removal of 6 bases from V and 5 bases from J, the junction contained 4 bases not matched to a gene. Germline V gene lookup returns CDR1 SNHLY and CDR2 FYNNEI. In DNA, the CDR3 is TGTGCCAGCAGCCCCGGACAGGAAAACATTCAGTACTTC. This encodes CASSPGQENIQYF.